The 3 T cell receptor delta chains below come from one sample, sequenced in a study of Vδ1+ human thymocytes (dated by TCRdb to the late 2010s). What the research found in general, with its limitations: In contrast to oligoclonal peripheral blood repertoires, thymic TRG and TRD repertoires appeared to be highly polyclonal with Gaussian CDR3 length distributions.

These reads were obtained on an Illumina MiSeq. RNA was extracted with the RNeasy mini kit and reverse transcribed using Superscript III. CDR3 amplicons were generated by multiplex PCR with pooled V-gene forward primers and a constant-region reverse primer carrying Illumina adaptor overhangs. TCRdb reprocessed the public data with the CATT caller; entries with the same nucleotide sequence were combined afterwards. The sample table contains 70,000 to 90,000 delta-chain clones; only one count was recorded for more than 30% of them. The biggest ten clones account for 0.2% to 0.3% of the sample. The antigens these receptors bind are not known. The sequencing sample was made of Vdelta1+ gamma-delta thymocytes from the thymus. Taken with the paper, the label for cell subset or site translates to: FACS-sorted CD3+ TCRalphabeta- TCRVdelta1+ TCRVdelta2- thymocytes. The source is a boy in the first two years of life who had congenital heart surgery.

This clone was seen a handful of times. The J gene is TRDJ1, the V gene TRDV1, with TRDD3 matching over 9 bases. Trimming took 3 bases from V and 2 from J; bases not matched to a gene: 22. Germline V lookup: CDR1 TSWWSYY, CDR2 QGS. The CDR3 runs 21 residues. The CDR3 DNA follows: TGTGCTCTTGGGGACCTGGGGGATCCGGACACTAGCCAGTCGGGGACCGATAAACTCATCTTT. Translation: CALGDLGDPDTSQSGTDKLIF.

The chain employs TRDV1 and TRDJ1; 9 nucleotides align to TRDD3. The CDR3 has 21 amino acids. V was clipped by 1 base and J by 1 base; unmatched bases: 19. Germline CDR1 reads TSWWSYY; CDR2 reads QGS. CDR3 DNA sequence: TGTGCTCTTGGGGAACAATTCCTGTCTCCTACTGGGGGAAGGGGCACCGATAAACTCATCTTT. The encoded protein is CALGEQFLSPTGGRGTDKLIF.

The rearrangement links TRDV1 to TRDJ1; tentative D call: TRDD2 (9 bases). The CDR3 contains 20 residues. Germline CDR1 and CDR2: TSWWSYY and QGS. Trimming took off 3 bases at V and 1 base at J, with 27 bases between the two ends. The CDR3 DNA reads TGTGCTCTTGGGGATGCCTTCCTACGATGGGGGATGCGCCTCACCGATAAACTCATCTTT. Amino acids: CALGDAFLRWGMRLTDKLIF.